This record looks at one T cell receptor (beta chain) sequence and its context. This sample was included in a study of T-cell memory formation after mild COVID-19. Across the study: Largely, the TCR clusters proved donor specific.

One entry per CDR3 protein results from TCRdb running MiXCR on the 5' RACE reads. This table has roughly 450,000 distinct CDR3 sequences, more than 15% appearing once. CDR1 is SGHTA, CDR2 FQGNSA, per germline. The germline V and J ends were trimmed by 5 bases and 4 bases, with 14 bases remaining between them. The CDR3 runs to 14 residues. Sequencing was performed on PBMCs or a T cell subset sorted from them (not recorded which). The chain combines TRBV7-2 with TRBJ2-5, with D maybe TRBD2 (6 bases). This TCR came from a man aged 18-30 years who had mild COVID-19 (a few samples of this study predate the infection). Cell type and time point are not known. The CDR3 region is CASSPLAGSETQYF. The CDR3 coding sequence is TGTGCCAGCAGCCCACTGGCGGGGTCAGAGACCCAGTACTTC.